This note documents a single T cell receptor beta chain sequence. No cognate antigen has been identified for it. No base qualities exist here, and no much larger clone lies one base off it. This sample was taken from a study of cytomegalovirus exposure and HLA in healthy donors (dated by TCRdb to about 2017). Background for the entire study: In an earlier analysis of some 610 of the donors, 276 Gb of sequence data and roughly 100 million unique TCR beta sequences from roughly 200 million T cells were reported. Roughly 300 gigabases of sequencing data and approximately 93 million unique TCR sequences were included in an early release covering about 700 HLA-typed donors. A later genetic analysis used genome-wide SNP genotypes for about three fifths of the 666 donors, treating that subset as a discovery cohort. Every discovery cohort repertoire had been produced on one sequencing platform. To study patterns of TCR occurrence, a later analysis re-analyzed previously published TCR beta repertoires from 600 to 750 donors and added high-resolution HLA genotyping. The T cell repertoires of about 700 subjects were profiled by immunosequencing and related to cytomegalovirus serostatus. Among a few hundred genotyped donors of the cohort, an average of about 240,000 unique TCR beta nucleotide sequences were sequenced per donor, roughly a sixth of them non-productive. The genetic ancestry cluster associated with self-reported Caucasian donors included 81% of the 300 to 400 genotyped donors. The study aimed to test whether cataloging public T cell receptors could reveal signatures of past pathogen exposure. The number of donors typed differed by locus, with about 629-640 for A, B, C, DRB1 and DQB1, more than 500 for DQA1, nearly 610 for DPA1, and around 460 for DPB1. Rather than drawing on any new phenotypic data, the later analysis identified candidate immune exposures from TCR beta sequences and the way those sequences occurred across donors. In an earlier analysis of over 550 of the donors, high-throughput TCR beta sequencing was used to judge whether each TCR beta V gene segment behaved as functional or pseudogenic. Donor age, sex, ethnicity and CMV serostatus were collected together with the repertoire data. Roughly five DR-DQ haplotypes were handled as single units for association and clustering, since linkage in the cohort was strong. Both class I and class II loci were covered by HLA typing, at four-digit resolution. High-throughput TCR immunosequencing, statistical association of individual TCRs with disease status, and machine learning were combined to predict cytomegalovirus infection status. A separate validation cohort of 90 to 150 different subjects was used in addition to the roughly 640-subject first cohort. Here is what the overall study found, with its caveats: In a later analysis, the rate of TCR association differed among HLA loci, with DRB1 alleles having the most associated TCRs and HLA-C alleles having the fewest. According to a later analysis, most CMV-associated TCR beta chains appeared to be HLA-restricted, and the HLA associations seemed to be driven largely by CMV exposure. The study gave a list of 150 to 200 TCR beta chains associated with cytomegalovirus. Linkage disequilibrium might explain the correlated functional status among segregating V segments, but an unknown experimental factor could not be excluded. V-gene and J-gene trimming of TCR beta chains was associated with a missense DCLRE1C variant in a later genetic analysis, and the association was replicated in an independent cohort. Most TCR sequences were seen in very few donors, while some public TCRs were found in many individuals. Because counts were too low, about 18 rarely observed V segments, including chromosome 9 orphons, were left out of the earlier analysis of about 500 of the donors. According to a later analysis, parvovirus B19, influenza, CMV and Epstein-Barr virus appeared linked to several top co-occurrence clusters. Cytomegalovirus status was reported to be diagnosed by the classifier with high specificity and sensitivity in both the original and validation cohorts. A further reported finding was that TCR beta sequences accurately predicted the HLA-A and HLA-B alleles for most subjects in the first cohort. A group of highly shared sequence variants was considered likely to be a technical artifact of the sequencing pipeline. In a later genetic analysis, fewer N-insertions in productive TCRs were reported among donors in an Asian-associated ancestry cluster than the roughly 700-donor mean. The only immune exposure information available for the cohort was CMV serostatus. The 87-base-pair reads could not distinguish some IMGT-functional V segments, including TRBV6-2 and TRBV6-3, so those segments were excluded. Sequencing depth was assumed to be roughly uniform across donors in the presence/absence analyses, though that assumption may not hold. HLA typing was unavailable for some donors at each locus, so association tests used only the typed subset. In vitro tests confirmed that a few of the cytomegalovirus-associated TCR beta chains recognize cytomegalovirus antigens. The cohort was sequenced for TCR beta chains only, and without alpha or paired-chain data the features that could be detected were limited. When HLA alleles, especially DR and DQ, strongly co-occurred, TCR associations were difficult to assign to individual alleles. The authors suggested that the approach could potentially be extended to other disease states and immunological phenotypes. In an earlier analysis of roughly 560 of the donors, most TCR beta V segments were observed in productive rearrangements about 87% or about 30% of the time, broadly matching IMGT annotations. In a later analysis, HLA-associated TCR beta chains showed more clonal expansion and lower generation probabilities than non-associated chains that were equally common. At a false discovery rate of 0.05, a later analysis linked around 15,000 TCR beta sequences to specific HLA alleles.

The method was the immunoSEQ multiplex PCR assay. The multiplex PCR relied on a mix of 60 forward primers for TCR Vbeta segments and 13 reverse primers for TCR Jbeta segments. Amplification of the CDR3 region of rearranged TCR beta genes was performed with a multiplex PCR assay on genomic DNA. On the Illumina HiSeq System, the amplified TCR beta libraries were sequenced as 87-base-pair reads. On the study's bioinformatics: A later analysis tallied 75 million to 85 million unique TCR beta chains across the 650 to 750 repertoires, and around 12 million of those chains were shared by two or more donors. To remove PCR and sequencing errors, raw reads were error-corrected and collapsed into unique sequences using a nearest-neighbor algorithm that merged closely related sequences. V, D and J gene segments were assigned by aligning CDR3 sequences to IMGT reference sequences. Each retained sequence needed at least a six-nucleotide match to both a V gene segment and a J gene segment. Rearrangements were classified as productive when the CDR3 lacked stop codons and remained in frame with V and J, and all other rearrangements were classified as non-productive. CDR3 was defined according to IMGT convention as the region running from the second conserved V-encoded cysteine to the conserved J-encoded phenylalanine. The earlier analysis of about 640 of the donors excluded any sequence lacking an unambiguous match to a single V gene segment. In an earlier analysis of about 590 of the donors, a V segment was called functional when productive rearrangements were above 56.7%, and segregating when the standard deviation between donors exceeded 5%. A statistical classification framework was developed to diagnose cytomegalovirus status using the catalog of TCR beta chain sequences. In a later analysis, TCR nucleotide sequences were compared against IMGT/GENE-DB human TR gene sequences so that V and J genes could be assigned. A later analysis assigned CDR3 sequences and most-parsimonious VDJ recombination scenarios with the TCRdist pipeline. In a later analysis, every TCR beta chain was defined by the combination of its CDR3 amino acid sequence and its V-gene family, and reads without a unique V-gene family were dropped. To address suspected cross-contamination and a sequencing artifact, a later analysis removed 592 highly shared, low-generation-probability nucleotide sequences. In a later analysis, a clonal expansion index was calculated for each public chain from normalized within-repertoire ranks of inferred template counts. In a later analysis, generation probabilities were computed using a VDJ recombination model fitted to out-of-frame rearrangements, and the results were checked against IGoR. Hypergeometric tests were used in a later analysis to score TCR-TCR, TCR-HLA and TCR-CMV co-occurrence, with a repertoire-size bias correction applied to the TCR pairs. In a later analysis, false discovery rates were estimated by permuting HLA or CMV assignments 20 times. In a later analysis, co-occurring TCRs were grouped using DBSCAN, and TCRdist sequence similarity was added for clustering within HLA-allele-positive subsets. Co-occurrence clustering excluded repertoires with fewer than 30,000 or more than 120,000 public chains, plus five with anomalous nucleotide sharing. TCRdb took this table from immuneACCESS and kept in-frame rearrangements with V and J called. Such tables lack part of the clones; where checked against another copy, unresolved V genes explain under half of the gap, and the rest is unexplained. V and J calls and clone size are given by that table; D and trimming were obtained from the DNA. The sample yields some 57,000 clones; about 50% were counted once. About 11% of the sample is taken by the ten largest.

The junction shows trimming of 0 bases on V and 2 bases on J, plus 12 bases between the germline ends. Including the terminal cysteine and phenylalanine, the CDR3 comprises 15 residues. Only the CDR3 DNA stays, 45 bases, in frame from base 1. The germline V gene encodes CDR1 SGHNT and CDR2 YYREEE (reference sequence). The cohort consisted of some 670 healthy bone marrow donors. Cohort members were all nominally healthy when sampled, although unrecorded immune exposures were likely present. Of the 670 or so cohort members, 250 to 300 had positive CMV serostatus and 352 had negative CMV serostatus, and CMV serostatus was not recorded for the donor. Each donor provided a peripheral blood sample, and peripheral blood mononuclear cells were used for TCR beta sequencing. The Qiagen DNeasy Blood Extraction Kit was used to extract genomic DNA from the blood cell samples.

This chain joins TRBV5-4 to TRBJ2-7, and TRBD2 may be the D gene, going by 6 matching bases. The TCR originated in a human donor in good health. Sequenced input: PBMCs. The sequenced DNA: TGTGCCAGCAGCTTGGGCGGGAAAGGGACCTACGAGCAGTACTTC. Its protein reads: CASSLGGKGTYEQYF.